This TCR beta chain is from a study of blood T cell repertoires in COVID-19. Study-level background: T cells, B-cell-depleted T cells, or PBMCs supplied cDNA or gDNA.

The germline V and J ends were trimmed by 8 bases and 4 bases, with 17 bases remaining between them. The CDR3 is 14 amino acids. Per the germline V gene, CDR1 is MDHEN and CDR2 is SYDVKM. The data were produced by immunoSEQ multiplex PCR, yet TCRdb's version contains in-frame clones alone and is incomplete. The repertoire has fewer than 200,000 clones, roughly four fifths of them found once; the top ten carry under 3.5%. This sequence joins TRBV28 and TRBJ1-1; a possible D gene is TRBD1 (5 bases). This sequence originates from a woman aged 80 or over with COVID-19, enrolled during active disease. The sample comprised peripheral blood. The CDR3 DNA reads TGTGCCAGCTATGACGGGGGGGTTAGCACTGAAGCTTTCTTT. Translation: CASYDGGVSTEAFF.